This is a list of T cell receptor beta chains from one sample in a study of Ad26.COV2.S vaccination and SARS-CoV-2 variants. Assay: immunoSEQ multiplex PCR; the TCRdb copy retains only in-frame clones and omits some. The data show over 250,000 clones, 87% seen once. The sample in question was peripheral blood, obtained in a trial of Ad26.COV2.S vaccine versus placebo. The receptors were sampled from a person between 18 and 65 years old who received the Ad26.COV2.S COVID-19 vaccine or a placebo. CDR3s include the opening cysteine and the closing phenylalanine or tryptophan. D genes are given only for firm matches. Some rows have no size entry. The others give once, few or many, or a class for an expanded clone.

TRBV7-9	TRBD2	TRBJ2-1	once	CASSFTSGPSYNEQFF	TGTGCCAGCAGCTTTACTAGCGGACCCTCCTACAATGAGCAGTTCTTC
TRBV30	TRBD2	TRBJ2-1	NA	CAWSRGGTRIGGGSYNEQFF	TGTGCCTGGAGTCGGGGGGGAACACGGATCGGCGGCGGCTCCTACAATGAGCAGTTCTTC
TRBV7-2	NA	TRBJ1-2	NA	CASSLGNYGYTF	TGTGCCAGCAGCTTGGGAAACTATGGCTACACCTTC
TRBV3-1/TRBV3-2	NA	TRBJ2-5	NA	CASSQVSGATQETQYF	TGTGCCAGCAGCCAAGTGTCCGGGGCTACGCAAGAGACCCAGTACTTC
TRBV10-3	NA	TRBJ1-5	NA	CAISENNQPQHF	TGTGCCATCAGTGAAAATAACCAGCCCCAGCATTTT
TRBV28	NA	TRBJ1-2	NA	CASSRDKSRGYTF	TGTGCCAGCAGCCGGGACAAATCTCGGGGCTACACCTTC
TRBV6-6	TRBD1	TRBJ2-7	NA	CASSYPGTGNEQYF	TGTGCCAGCAGTTACCCCGGGACAGGGAACGAGCAGTACTTC
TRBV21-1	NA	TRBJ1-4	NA	CASPIDRRLRGRGGYRSDEKLFF	TGTGCCAGCCCCATTGACCGGAGATTGAGGGGGCGCGGGGGGTATCGAAGTGATGAAAAACTGTTTTTT
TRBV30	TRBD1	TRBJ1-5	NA	CAWSPRTGGLSNQPQHF	TGTGCCTGGAGTCCCCGGACAGGGGGTTTGAGCAATCAGCCCCAGCATTTT
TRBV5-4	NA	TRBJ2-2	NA	CASSYGLDVTGELFF	TGTGCCAGCAGCTACGGCCTGGACGTCACCGGGGAGCTGTTTTTT
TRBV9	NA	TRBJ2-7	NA	CASSVGSARSYEQYF	TGTGCCAGCAGCGTGGGCAGCGCGCGCTCCTACGAGCAGTACTTC
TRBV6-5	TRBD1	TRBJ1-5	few	CASRTGGNQPQHF	TGTGCCAGCAGAACAGGGGGCAATCAGCCCCAGCATTTT
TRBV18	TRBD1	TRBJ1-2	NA	CASSSSTQGAYGYTF	TGTGCCAGCTCATCATCGACTCAGGGGGCGTATGGCTACACCTTC
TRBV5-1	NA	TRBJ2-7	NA	CASSWDNYEQYF	TGCGCCAGCAGCTGGGACAACTACGAGCAGTACTTC
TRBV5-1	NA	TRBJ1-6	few	CASSLEVNSPLHF	TGCGCCAGCAGCTTGGAGGTGAATTCACCCCTCCACTTT
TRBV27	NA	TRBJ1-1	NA	CASSVGQRNTEAFF	TGTGCCAGCAGCGTAGGACAGCGAAACACTGAAGCTTTCTTT
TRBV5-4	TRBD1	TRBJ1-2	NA	CASSQKEAQTGANYGYTF	TGTGCCAGCAGCCAAAAAGAAGCCCAGACAGGGGCTAACTATGGCTACACCTTC
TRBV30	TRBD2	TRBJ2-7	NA	CAWSRGGYEQYF	TGTGCCTGGAGCCGCGGGGGGTACGAGCAGTACTTC
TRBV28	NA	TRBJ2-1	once	CASSLSVSEQFF	TGTGCCAGCAGTCTAAGCGTCAGTGAGCAGTTCTTC
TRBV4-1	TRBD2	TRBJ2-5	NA	CASSQLGLAETQYF	TGCGCCAGCAGCCAACTAGGACTAGCAGAGACCCAGTACTTC
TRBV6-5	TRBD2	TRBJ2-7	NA	CASSYTTSGGEQYF	TGTGCCAGCAGTTACACGACTAGCGGCGGCGAGCAGTACTTC
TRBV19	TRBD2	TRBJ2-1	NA	CASSGTSVGEQFF	TGTGCCAGTAGCGGGACTAGCGTAGGTGAGCAGTTCTTC
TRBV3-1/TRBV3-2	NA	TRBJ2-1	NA	CASSQGSLTGNNEQFF	TGTGCCAGCAGCCAAGGTTCACTAACAGGAAACAATGAGCAGTTCTTC
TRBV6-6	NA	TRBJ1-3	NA	CASSYIGSFSGNTIYF	TGTGCCAGCAGTTACATCGGGTCGTTCTCTGGAAACACCATATATTTT
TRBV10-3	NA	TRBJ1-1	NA	CAINLLGLGTEAFF	TGTGCCATCAATCTTCTGGGTCTAGGGACTGAAGCTTTCTTT
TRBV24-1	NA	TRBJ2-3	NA	CATSVRQVKGTDTQYF	TGTGCCACCAGTGTCAGGCAGGTCAAAGGCACAGATACGCAGTATTTT
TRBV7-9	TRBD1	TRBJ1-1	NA	CASSLVRTGVTEAFF	TGTGCCAGCAGCTTAGTGAGGACAGGGGTCACTGAAGCTTTCTTT
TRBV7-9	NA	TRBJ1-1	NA	CASSEQGNTEAFF	TGTGCCAGCAGCGAACAGGGGAACACTGAAGCTTTCTTT
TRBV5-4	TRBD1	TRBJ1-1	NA	CASSLQGVLEAPEAFF	TGTGCCAGCAGCCTCCAGGGGGTGCTCGAGGCACCTGAAGCTTTCTTT